This TCR beta chain was retrieved from a study of shared clonotypes between healthy human individuals. The CDR3 has 14 residues. V was clipped by 6 bases and J by 2 bases, with 13 bases between them. Germline V gives CDR1 SGHAT, CDR2 FQNNGV. It was across several immunoSEQ plates that each subset's genomic DNA was evenly split. Produced via immunoSEQ multiplex PCR; TCRdb's table is partial and in-frame only. The sample shows some 1 million clones, about 75% of them seen only once. The specimen was memory CD4+ T cells sorted from blood. Subset specified: CD45RA-negative fraction. The V gene is TRBV11-2, the J gene TRBJ1-2; D gene ambiguous. This receptor was obtained from a man between 18 and 35 years old in good health. The CDR3 DNA is TGTGCCAGCAGGGGATCGAGTGGAAACTATGGCTACACCTTC. Amino acids: CASRGSSGNYGYTF.